What follows is one T cell receptor beta chain and its context. These data are taken from a study of blood T cell repertoires in COVID-19. TCRdb's table, derived via immunoSEQ multiplex PCR, lists solely in-frame clones and lacks some. Of 200,000 to 300,000 clones listed, 75% to 90% are singletons. The CDR3 runs to 16 residues. The sequenced sample was peripheral blood. This sequence was found in a woman in her thirties or forties with acute or convalescent COVID-19. This sequence joins TRBV21-1 and TRBJ2-3; the DNA was not compared with TRBD2, the D call given in the table. TRBV21-1 is a pseudogene. CDR3 in amino acids: CASSWGLAASTDTQYF. The CDR3 DNA follows: TGTGCCAGCAGCTGGGGACTAGCGGCTAGCACAGATACGCAGTATTTT.